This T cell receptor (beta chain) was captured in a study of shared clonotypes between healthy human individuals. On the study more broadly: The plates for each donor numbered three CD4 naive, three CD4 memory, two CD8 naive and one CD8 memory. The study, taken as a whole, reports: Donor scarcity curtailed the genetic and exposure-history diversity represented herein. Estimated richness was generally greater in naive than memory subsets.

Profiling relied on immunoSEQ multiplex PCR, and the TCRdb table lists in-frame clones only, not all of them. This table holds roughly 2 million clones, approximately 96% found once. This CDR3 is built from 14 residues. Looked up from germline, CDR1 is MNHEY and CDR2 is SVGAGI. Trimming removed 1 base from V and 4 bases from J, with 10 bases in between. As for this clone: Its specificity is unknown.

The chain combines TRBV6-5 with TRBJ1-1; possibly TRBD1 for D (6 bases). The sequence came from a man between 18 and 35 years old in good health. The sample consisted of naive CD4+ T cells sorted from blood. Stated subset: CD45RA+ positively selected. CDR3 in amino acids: CASSYLRGSTEAFF. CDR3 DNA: TGTGCCAGCAGTTACTTAAGGGGGTCCACTGAAGCTTTCTTT.